These 5 T cell receptor beta chains share one sample of origin, sequenced in a study of blood T cell repertoires in COVID-19. Clones were sequenced by immunoSEQ multiplex PCR, and TCRdb holds only the in-frame ones, with some missing. The repertoire includes tens of thousands of clones, 82% of them detected once, and more than 1% sits in the top ten. Material for sequencing was peripheral blood. The receptors originated from a woman aged 80 or over with acute or convalescent COVID-19.

The chain couples TRBV5-1 to TRBJ2-1; 7 nucleotides agree with TRBD2. V was pared by 1 base and J by 9 bases, with 13 bases of the junction left unmatched. The CDR3 totals 16 residues. The V gene's germline CDR1 is SGHRS and CDR2 YFSETQ. DNA for the CDR3: TGCGCCAGCAGCTTGTATCAAGCGGGGCTGAGGCCTGAGCAGTTCTTC. This codes for CASSLYQAGLRPEQFF.

This clone was detected only once. This sequence joins TRBV9 and TRBJ2-1; D is possibly TRBD1 (6 bases). This CDR3 contains 12 residues. The V end was cut by 8 bases, the J end by 7 bases, with 13 bases between. In germline, CDR1 is SGDLS, CDR2 YYNGEE. The CDR3 sequence is CASSRDNNEQFF. In DNA, the CDR3 is TGTGCCAGTTCCCGGGACAATAATGAGCAGTTCTTC. The full variable domain, completed using reference TRBV9 and TRBJ2-1, is DSGVTQTPKHLITATGQRVTLRCSPRSGDLSVYWYQQSLDQGLQFLIQYYNGEERAKGNILERFSAQQFPDLHSELNLSSLELGDSALYFCASSRDNNEQFFGPGTRLTVL.

The V gene is TRBV27, the J gene TRBJ1-5; 7 nucleotides agree with TRBD1. Germline assignment: CDR1 MNHEY and CDR2 SMNVEV (reference sequence). The CDR3 covers 17 residues. V trimming: 6 bases; J trimming: 3 bases; junction bases outside the gene matches: 14. The DNA for the CDR3 is TGTGCCAGCAGCCCGCAGACACAGGGGCCCTTCAATCAGCCCCAGCATTTT. This codes for CASSPQTQGPFNQPQHF.

J is TRBJ1-1 and V is TRBV7-9; D may be TRBD1 (5 bases). Trimming removed 5 bases from V and 11 bases from J, with 24 bases in between. Germline CDR1 SEHNR, CDR2 FQNEAQ (reference sequence). The CDR3 runs to 15 residues. Here the CDR3 DNA reads TGTGCCAGCAGCCGGGGCCTGGGACTCCCCACGAGGGCTTTCTTT. As protein: CASSRGLGLPTRAFF. Together with reference TRBV7-9 and TRBJ1-1, the CDR3 gives the full variable domain: DTGVSQNPRHKITKRGQNVTFRCDPISEHNRLYWYRQTLGQGPEFLTYFQNEAQLEKSRLLSDRFSAERPKGSFSTLEIQRTEQGDSAMYLCASSRGLGLPTRAFFGQGTRLTVV.

The CDR3 spells CASSGPGANSPLHF. In DNA form, the CDR3 reads TGTGCCAGCAGCGGCCCAGGGGCCAATTCACCCCTCCACTTT. The V and J genes are TRBV9 and TRBJ1-6; the D gene is possibly TRBD1 (6 bases). The V end lost 3 bases, the J end lost 7 bases, and 11 bases lay between the germline ends. This CDR3 has 14 residues. Germline V gene data show CDR1 as SGDLS and CDR2 as YYNGEE. The full variable domain, rest sourced from reference TRBV9 and TRBJ1-6, is DSGVTQTPKHLITATGQRVTLRCSPRSGDLSVYWYQQSLDQGLQFLIQYYNGEERAKGNILERFSAQQFPDLHSELNLSSLELGDSALYFCASSGPGANSPLHFGNGTRLTVT.